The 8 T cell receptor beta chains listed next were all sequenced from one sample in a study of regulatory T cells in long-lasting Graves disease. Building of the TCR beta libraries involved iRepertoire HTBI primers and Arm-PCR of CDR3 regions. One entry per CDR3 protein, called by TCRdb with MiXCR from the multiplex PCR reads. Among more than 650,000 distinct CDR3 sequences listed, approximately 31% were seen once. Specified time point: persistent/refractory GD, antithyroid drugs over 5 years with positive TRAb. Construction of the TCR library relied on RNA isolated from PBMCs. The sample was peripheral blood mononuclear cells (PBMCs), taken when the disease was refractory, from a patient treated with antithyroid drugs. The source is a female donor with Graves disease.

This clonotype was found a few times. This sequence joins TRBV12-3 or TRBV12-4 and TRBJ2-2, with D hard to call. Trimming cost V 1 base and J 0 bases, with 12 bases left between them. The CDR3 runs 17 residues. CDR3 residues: CASSLVPGPANTGELFF. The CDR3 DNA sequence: TGTGCCAGCAGTTTAGTTCCCGGGCCAGCGAACACCGGGGAGCTGTTTTTT.

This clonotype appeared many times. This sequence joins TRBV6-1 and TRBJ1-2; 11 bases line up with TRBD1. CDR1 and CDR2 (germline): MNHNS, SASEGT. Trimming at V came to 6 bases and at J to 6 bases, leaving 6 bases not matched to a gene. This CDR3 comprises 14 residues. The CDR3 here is CASRALGQGDGYTF. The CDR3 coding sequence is TGTGCCAGCAGAGCATTGGGACAGGGGGATGGCTACACCTTC.

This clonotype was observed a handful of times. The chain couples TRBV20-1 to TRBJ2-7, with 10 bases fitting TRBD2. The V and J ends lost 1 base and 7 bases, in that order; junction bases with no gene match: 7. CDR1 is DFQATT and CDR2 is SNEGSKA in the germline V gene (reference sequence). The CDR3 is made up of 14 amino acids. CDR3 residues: CSARGPSGSEEQYF. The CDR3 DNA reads TGCAGTGCTAGAGGTCCTAGCGGGAGTGAGGAGCAGTACTTC.

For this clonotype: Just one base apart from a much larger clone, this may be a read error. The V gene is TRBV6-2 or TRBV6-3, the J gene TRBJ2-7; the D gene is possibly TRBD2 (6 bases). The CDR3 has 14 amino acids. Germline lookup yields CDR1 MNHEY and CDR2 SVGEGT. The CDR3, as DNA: TGTGCCAGCAGTGCCCTCGGGACTTCCTGCGAGCAGTACTTC. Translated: CASSALGTSCEQYF.

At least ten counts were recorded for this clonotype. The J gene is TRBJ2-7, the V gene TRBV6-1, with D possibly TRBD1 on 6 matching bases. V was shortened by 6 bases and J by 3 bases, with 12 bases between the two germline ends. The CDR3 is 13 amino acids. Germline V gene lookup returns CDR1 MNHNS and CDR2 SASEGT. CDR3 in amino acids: CASRLTGNYEQYF. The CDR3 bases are TGTGCCAGCAGGTTGACAGGAAACTACGAGCAGTACTTC.

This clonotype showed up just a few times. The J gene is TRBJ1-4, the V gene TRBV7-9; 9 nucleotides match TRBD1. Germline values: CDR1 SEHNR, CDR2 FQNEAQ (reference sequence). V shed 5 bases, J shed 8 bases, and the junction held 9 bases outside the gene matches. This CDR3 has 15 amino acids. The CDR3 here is CASSRLQGAAEKLFF. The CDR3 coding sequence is TGTGCCAGCAGCCGACTACAGGGGGCAGCGGAAAAACTGTTTTTT. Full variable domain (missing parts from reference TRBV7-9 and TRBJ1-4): DTGVSQNPRHKITKRGQNVTFRCDPISEHNRLYWYRQTLGQGPEFLTYFQNEAQLEKSRLLSDRFSAERPKGSFSTLEIQRTEQGDSAMYLCASSRLQGAAEKLFFGSGTQLSVL.

CDR3 loop: CASSRGAGGDTQYF. The CDR3 bases are TGTGCCAGCAGTCGCGGGGCGGGAGGAGATACGCAGTATTTT. The chain employs TRBV6-1 and TRBJ2-3, with 8 bases aligning to TRBD2. V was clipped by 5 bases and J by 5 bases; unmatched bases: 6. Per germline, CDR1 MNHNS and CDR2 SASEGT. The CDR3 is 14 residues long.

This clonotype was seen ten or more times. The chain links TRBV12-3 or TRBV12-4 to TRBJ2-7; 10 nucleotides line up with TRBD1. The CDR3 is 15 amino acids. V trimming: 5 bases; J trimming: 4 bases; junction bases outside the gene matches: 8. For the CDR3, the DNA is TGTGCCAGCAGTCATTCCGGGACAGGGGATTACGAGCAGTACTTC. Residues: CASSHSGTGDYEQYF.